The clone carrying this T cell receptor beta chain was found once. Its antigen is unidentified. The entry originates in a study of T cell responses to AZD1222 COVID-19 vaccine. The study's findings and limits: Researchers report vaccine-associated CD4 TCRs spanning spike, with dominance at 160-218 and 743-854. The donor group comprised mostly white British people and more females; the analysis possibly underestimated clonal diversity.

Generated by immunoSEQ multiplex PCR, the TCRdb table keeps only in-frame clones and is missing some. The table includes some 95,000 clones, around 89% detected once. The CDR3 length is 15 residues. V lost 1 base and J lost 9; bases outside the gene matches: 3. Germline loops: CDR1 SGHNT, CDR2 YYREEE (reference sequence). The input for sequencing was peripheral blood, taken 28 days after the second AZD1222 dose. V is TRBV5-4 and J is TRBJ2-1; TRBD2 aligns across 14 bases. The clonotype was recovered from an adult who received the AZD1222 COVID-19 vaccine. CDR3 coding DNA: TGTGCCAGCAGCTTGTGGGGGACTAGCGGGAGTGAGCAGTTCTTC. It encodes CASSLWGTSGSEQFF. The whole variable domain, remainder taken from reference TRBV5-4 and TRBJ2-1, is ETGVTQSPTHLIKTRGQQVTLRCSSQSGHNTVSWYQQALGQGPQFIFQYYREEENGRGNFPPRFSGLQFPNYSSELNVNALELDDSALYLCASSLWGTSGSEQFFGPGTRLTVL.